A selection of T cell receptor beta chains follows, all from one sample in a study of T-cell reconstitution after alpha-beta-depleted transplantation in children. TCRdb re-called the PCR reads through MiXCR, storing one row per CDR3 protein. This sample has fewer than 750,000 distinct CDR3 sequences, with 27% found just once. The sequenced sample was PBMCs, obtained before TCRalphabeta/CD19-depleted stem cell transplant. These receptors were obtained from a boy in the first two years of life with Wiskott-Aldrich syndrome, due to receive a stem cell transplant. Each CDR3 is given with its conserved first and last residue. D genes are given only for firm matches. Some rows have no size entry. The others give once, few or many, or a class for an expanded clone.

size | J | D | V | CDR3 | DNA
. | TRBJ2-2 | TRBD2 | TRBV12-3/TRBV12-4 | CASSFSLAGFGELFF | TGTGCCAGCAGTTTTTCCCTAGCGGGATTCGGGGAGCTGTTTTTT
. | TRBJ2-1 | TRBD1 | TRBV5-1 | CASNTRGLFSYNEQFF | TGCGCCAGCAACACCAGGGGGCTTTTCTCCTACAATGAGCAGTTCTTC
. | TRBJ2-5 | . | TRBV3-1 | CASSQDLWETQYF | TGTGCCAGCAGCCAAGATCTTTGGGAGACCCAGTACTTC
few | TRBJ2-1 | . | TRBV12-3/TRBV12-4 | CASSFGSGTSYNEQFF | TGTGCCAGCAGTTTCGGGAGCGGTACCTCCTACAATGAGCAGTTCTTC
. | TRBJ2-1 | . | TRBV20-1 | CSATPPSYNEQFF | TGCAGTGCTACACCTCCCTCCTACAATGAGCAGTTCTTC
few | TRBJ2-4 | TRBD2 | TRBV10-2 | CASRTTSGTPRAGAKNIQYF | TGCGCCAGCAGAACCACTAGCGGGACTCCCCGCGCTGGAGCCAAAAACATTCAGTACTTC
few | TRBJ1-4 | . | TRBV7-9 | CAVPEDEKLFF | TGTGCCGTGCCAGAAGATGAAAAACTGTTTTTT
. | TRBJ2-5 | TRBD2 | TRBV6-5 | CASSFRGAGLQETQYF | TGTGCCAGCAGTTTTCGAGGAGCGGGGCTCCAAGAGACCCAGTACTTC
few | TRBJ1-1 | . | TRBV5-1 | CASSLMEGYAEAFF | TGCGCCAGCAGCTTGATGGAGGGTTATGCTGAAGCTTTCTTT
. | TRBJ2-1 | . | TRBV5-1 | CASSLRGIGTYNEQFF | TGCGCCAGCAGCTTGCGCGGTATCGGGACCTACAATGAGCAGTTCTTC
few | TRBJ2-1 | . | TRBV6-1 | CASRELTSYNEQFF | TGTGCCAGCAGGGAACTGACTTCTTACAATGAGCAGTTCTTC
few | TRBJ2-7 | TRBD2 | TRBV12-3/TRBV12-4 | CASSLASGRGVGEQYF | TGTGCCAGCAGTTTGGCTAGCGGGAGGGGAGTCGGCGAGCAGTACTTC
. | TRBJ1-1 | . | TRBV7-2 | CASSLPFRWPEAFF | TGTGCCAGCAGCTTACCCTTTCGATGGCCTGAAGCTTTCTTT
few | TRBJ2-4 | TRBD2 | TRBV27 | CASSFGLASAKNIQYF | TGTGCCAGCAGTTTTGGACTAGCGTCGGCCAAAAACATTCAGTACTTC
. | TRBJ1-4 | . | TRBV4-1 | CASSQRDNEKLFF | TGCGCCAGCAGCCAGCGGGACAATGAAAAACTGTTTTTT
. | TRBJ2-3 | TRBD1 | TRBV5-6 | CASSLQGQLSTDTQYF | TGTGCCAGCAGCTTACAGGGACAGCTCTCCACAGATACGCAGTATTTT
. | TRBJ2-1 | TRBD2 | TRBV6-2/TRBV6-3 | CASSYLAGDEQFF | TGTGCCAGCAGTTACCTAGCGGGAGATGAGCAGTTCTTC
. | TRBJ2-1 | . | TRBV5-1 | CASKVSGSYNEQFF | TGCGCCAGCAAAGTTAGCGGCTCCTACAATGAGCAGTTCTTC
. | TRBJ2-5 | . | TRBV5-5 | CASSDTPGQEETQYF | TGTGCCAGCAGCGATACACCGGGACAAGAAGAGACCCAGTACTTC
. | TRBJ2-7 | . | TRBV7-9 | CASSFSPEGSYEQYF | TGTGCCAGCAGCTTCTCCCCAGAGGGCTCCTACGAGCAGTACTTC
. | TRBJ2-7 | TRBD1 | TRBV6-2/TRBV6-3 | CASSYSDRTGHRYEQYF | TGTGCCAGCAGTTACTCAGACAGGACAGGGCATCGCTACGAGCAGTACTTC
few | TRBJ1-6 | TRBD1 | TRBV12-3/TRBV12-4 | CASSSIPTGDNSPLHF | TGTGCCAGCAGTTCAATTCCGACAGGGGATAATTCACCCCTCCACTTT
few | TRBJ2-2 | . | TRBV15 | CATSRDPGGTTGELFF | TGTGCCACCAGCAGAGATCCTGGCGGGACCACCGGGGAGCTGTTTTTT
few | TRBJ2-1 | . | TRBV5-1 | CASSVKTSSDEQFF | TGCGCCAGCAGCGTAAAGACTAGTTCCGATGAGCAGTTCTTC
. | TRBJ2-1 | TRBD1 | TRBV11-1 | CASSLVLVWDRDQYNEQFF | TGTGCCAGCAGCTTAGTTCTGGTCTGGGACAGGGACCAATACAATGAGCAGTTCTTC
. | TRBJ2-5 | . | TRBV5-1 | CASSLTADRSSQETQYF | TGCGCCAGCAGCTTAACTGCGGACAGATCAAGCCAAGAGACCCAGTACTTC
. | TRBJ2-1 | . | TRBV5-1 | CASSLVDASYNEQFF | TGCGCCAGCAGCTTGGTTGATGCGTCCTACAATGAGCAGTTCTTC
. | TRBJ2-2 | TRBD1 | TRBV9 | CASSVRTGAGELFF | TGTGCCAGCAGCGTACGGACAGGGGCCGGGGAGCTGTTTTTT
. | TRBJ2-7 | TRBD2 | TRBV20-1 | CSARALKGLADPYEQYF | TGCAGTGCTAGAGCCTTGAAGGGACTAGCGGATCCCTACGAGCAGTACTTC
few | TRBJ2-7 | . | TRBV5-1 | CASSLGPVMDEQYF | TGCGCCAGCAGCTTGGGACCCGTCATGGACGAGCAGTACTTC
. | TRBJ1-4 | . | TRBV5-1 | CASREKGTNEKLFF | TGCGCCAGCAGAGAAAAAGGAACTAATGAAAAACTTTTTTTT
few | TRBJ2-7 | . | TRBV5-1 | CASRREDSYEQYF | TGCGCCAGCAGAAGGGAGGACTCCTACGAGCAGTACTTC
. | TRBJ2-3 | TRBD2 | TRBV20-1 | CSADHLAGVSRTQYF | TGCAGTGCTGACCATCTAGCGGGAGTATCCCGTACGCAGTATTTT
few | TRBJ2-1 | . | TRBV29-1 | CSVGPSGF | TGCAGCGTTGGGCCGTCAGGCTTC
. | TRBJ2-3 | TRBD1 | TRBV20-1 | CSAQTGGRDTQYF | TGCAGTGCCCAGACAGGGGGCAGGGATACGCAGTATTTT
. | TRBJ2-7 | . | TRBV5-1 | CASSLALRTILRDEQYF | TGCGCCAGCAGCTTGGCCCTTAGGACAATCCTCAGAGACGAGCAGTACTTC
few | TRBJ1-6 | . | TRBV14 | CASSQAQYNSPLHF | TGTGCCAGCAGCCAAGCACAGTATAATTCACCCCTCCACTTT
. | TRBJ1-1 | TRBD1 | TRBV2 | CASRQGEWNTEAFF | TGTGCCAGCAGACAGGGGGAGTGGAACACTGAAGCTTTCTTT
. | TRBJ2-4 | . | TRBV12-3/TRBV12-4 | CASSPQQGGENIQYF | TGTGCCAGCAGTCCCCAACAGGGTGGGGAAAACATTCAGTACTTC
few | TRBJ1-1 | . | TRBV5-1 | CASSTDRGWNTEAFF | TGCGCCAGCAGCACAGACAGAGGGTGGAACACTGAAGCTTTCTTT
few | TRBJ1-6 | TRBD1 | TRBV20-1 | CSAPRDRGNSPLHF | TGCAGTGCTCCCCGGGACAGGGGAAACTCACCCCTCCACTTT
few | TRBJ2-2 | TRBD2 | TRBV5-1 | CASSWKPGLAPGELFF | TGCGCCAGCAGCTGGAAACCGGGACTAGCGCCCGGGGAGCTGTTTTTT
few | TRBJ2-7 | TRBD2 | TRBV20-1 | CSARPTYGSGSFYEQYF | TGCAGTGCTAGACCAACCTATGGTAGCGGGAGTTTCTACGAGCAGTACTTC
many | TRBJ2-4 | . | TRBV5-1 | CASSLPGERIYF | TGCGCCAGCAGCTTGCCGGGGGAACGGATATACTTC
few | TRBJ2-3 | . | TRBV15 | CATSGGASINTDTQYF | TGTGCCACCTCGGGTGGCGCTAGCATTAACACAGATACGCAGTATTTT
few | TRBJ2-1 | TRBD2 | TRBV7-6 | CASSLGGLAGHNEQFF | TGTGCCAGCAGCTTAGGGGGACTAGCGGGACACAATGAGCAGTTCTTC
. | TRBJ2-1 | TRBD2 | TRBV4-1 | CASSRWEGPQYNEQFF | TGCGCCAGCAGCCGATGGGAGGGCCCGCAGTACAATGAGCAGTTCTTC
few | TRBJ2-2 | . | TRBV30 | CAWRGSGELFF | TGTGCCTGGAGGGGGTCCGGGGAGCTGTTTTTT
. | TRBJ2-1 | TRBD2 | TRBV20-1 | CSARVFSGRAGNEQFF | TGCAGTGCTAGAGTCTTCAGCGGGAGGGCCGGCAATGAGCAGTTCTTC